One T cell receptor beta chain is described in this entry. This record belongs to a study of identical twins. CDR1 and CDR2 (germline): MDHEN, SYDVKM. Trimming removed 3 bases from V and 2 bases from J, with 14 bases in between. The CDR3 consists of 16 residues. TCRdb redid the calling of the 5' RACE reads with MiXCR, one entry per CDR3 protein. The sample has some 230,000 distinct CDR3 sequences, 5.5% to 7.5% seen once. These records were also assigned to another study, of T cells expressing NK-cell markers.

The TCR originated in a woman aged 18-29 years in good health. The chain couples TRBV28 to TRBJ1-5; D uncertain. Sequencing was carried out using CD8+ T cells sorted from blood. CDR3 sequence reads: CASSLSRAYGNQPQHF. The CDR3 DNA follows: TGTGCCAGCAGTTTGAGCCGGGCATATGGCAATCAGCCCCAGCATTTT.